This TCR beta chain was identified in a study of blood T cell repertoires in COVID-19. Per the original methods: It was from reference gene primer amplification that nucleated cell counts were estimated. Repertoires were generated with immunoSEQ multiplex PCR, while TCRdb's copy carries only in-frame clones and drops some. V and J calls and clone size follow that table, whereas D and trimming were derived from the DNA. The sample gives a few hundred thousand clones, nearly 90% of which show up once; about 4.5% is in the top ten. This CDR3 comprises 14 residues. CDR1 MDHEN and CDR2 SYDVKM come from the germline V gene. The ends were cut back, 3 bases at V and 8 bases at J, with 16 bases in the middle. Participant-given clinical history determined each cohort assignment.

The chain recombines TRBV28 with TRBJ1-2, with a possible D match to TRBD1 (6 bases). This TCR was sampled from a woman under 30 with acute COVID-19. Material for sequencing was PBMCs or T cells enriched from blood (not recorded which). The CDR3 here is CASSFPAGAYGYTF. CDR3 bases: TGTGCCAGCAGTTTCCCGGCGGGGGCATACGGCTACACCTTC.